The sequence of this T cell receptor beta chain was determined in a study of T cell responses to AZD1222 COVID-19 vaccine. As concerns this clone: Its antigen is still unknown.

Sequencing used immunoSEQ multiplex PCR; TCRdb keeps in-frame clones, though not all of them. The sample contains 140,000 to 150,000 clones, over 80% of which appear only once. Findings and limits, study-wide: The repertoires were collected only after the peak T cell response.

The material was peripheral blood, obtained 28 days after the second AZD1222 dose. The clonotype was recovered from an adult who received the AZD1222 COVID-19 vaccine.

The CDR3 DNA reads as TGTGCCAGTAGTATCCCCCGAGTGGGCGATGAAAAACTGTTTTTT. Amino acids: CASSIPRVGDEKLFF. The gene calls are TRBV19 and TRBJ1-4; D is uncertain. V lost 3 bases and J lost 6, with 14 bases in between. CDR1 is LNHDA and CDR2 is SQIVND in the germline V gene (reference sequence). The CDR3 length is 15 residues.